These 30 T cell receptor beta chains came from one sample sequenced in a study of T-cell reconstitution after alpha-beta-depleted transplantation in children. Preparation of the TCRbeta library was carried out with unique molecular identifiers. TCRdb itself ran the PCR reads through MiXCR, one entry per CDR3 protein. This table holds about 980,000 distinct CDR3 sequences, around 30% found once. The specimen comprised PBMCs, mostly from graft donor cells, sampled 360 days after TCRalphabeta/CD19-depleted stem cell transplant. All receptors derive from a boy under three years old who had a stem cell transplant for SCID, so the T cells may come from the graft donor.

The chain carries TRBV18 and TRBJ2-5; D unresolved. CDR1 is KGHSH and CDR2 is LQKENI in the germline V gene. The CDR3 spans 13 residues. Trimming stripped 2 bases from V and 4 bases from J, with 8 bases between. The chain's CDR3 is CASSPVLPETQYF. The DNA for the CDR3 is TGTGCCAGCTCACCAGTATTGCCAGAGACCCAGTACTTC.

The J gene is TRBJ2-2, the V gene TRBV5-1; D is tentatively TRBD1 or TRBD2 (6 bases each). This CDR3 has 18 residues. Trimming removed 4 bases at V and 2 bases at J, with 21 bases between. From germline, CDR1 is SGHRS and CDR2 YFSETQ. The CDR3 bases are TGCGCCAGCAGCGCCCAAGCCCCCGGGGGCCCTAACACCGGGGAGCTGTTTTTT. Its protein is CASSAQAPGGPNTGELFF. Looking up the rest from reference TRBV5-1 and TRBJ2-2 gives the full variable domain: KAGVTQTPRYLIKTRGQQVTLSCSPISGHRSVSWYQQTPGQGLQFLFEYFSETQRNKGNFPGRFSGRQFSNSRSEMNVSTLELGDSALYLCASSAQAPGGPNTGELFFGEGSRLTVL.

This clonotype has a handful of counts. One junction end disagrees with the germline gene, perhaps due to a read error. The CDR3 here is CATSLYPSPQYF. CDR3 in DNA: TGTGCCACCAGTTTATATCCTAGTCCGCAGTATTTT. The chain employs TRBV28 and TRBJ2-3; no reliable D call. This CDR3 is 12 amino acids long. Germline CDR1 and CDR2: MDHEN and SYDVKM.

The chain joins TRBV4-3 to TRBJ1-2, with 7 bases aligning to TRBD1. V dropped 0 bases and J dropped 4; count of bases not matched to a gene: 5. The length of the CDR3 is 15 residues. The germline gives CDR1 LGHNA, CDR2 YSLEER. CDR3 residues: CASSQERQGTYGYTF. The CDR3 DNA is TGCGCCAGCAGCCAAGAGAGACAGGGAACCTATGGCTACACCTTC.

This sequence joins TRBV5-1 and TRBJ2-1, with TRBD1 as a possible D gene (6 bases). The V end was cut by 2 bases, the J end by 5 bases, with 14 bases between. The CDR3 is 15 amino acids. The germline gives CDR1 SGHRS, CDR2 YFSETQ. The CDR3 region is CASSLQGILNNEQFF. The CDR3 bases are TGCGCCAGCAGCTTACAGGGAATTCTTAACAATGAGCAGTTCTTC. The whole variable domain, filled in from reference TRBV5-1 and TRBJ2-1, reads KAGVTQTPRYLIKTRGQQVTLSCSPISGHRSVSWYQQTPGQGLQFLFEYFSETQRNKGNFPGRFSGRQFSNSRSEMNVSTLELGDSALYLCASSLQGILNNEQFFGPGTRLTVL.

In nucleotides, the CDR3 is TGTGCCAGCAGCCAAGATCTAGACGCAGATACGCAGTATTTT. It codes for CASSQDLDADTQYF. V usage is TRBV4-2 and J usage is TRBJ2-3; D gene unclear. Trimming removed 0 bases from V and 4 bases from J, with 8 bases in between. Germline CDR1 and CDR2: LGHNA and YNFKEQ. This CDR3 comprises 14 residues.

CDR3 sequence (DNA): TGTGCCAGCAGTACCCGGCCCGGGACGGGGTATCAGCCCCAGCATTTT. Residues: CASSTRPGTGYQPQHF. The chain links TRBV6-1 to TRBJ1-5; the D gene is possibly TRBD1 (5 bases). The CDR3 extends over 16 amino acids. The V end was cut by 5 bases, the J end by 5 bases, with 19 bases between. In germline, CDR1 is MNHNS, CDR2 SASEGT.

The chain employs TRBV29-1 and TRBJ2-5, with a tentative D call TRBD2 (7 bases). Trimming removed 2 bases from V and 5 bases from J, with 12 bases in between. The CDR3 loop spans 13 amino acids. Germline V gene sequence: CDR1 SQVTM, CDR2 ANQGSEA. This CDR3 reads CSVELSGGETQYF. The CDR3 DNA sequence: TGCAGCGTTGAATTATCGGGGGGCGAGACCCAGTACTTC.

The rearrangement uses TRBV2 and TRBJ2-5; no firm D call. CDR3 length: 13 amino acids. Trimming stripped 7 bases from V and 5 bases from J, with 14 bases between. Germline lookup yields CDR1 SNHLY and CDR2 FYNNEI. The CDR3 coding sequence is TGTGCCAGCAAAGAATTGCCACAGGAGACCCAGTACTTC. This encodes CASKELPQETQYF.

CDR3 region: CSARGRGGPNEQFF. CDR3 bases: TGCAGTGCTAGAGGTCGGGGGGGCCCCAATGAGCAGTTCTTC. The rearrangement uses TRBV20-1 and TRBJ2-1, with 8 bases matching TRBD2. CDR1 is DFQATT, CDR2 SNEGSKA, per germline (reference sequence). V lost 1 base to trimming and J lost 6 bases; unmatched junction nucleotides: 5. The CDR3 totals 14 residues.

This clonotype was counted only a few times. The V gene is TRBV28, the J gene TRBJ1-1; 7 bases align to TRBD1. The J segment lost 0 bases and the V segment lost 5 bases, leaving 12 bases of the junction unmatched. The CDR3 contains 17 residues. The germline CDR1 and CDR2 sequences are MDHEN and SYDVKM. In DNA, the CDR3 is TGTGCCAGCAGTACGAACCCGTGGACAGGTATGAACACTGAAGCTTTCTTT. Translation: CASSTNPWTGMNTEAFF.

The rearrangement links TRBV4-1 to TRBJ1-4; maybe TRBD1 (5 bases). The germline V gene encodes CDR1 MGHRA and CDR2 YSYEKL. This CDR3 is 15 amino acids long. Trimming took 5 bases from V and 1 from J, leaving 11 bases between them. As DNA, the CDR3 is TGCGCCAGCAGCTCCCCAGGGCGAACTAATGAAAAACTGTTTTTT. The encoded protein is CASSSPGRTNEKLFF.

The rearrangement uses TRBV10-2 and TRBJ1-2, with a weak D call TRBD1 (6 bases). Between the trimmed V and J ends, which lost 3 bases and 4 bases, there was a span of 18 bases. Germline V lookup: CDR1 WSHSY, CDR2 SAAADI. This CDR3 has 16 residues. The CDR3 coding sequence is TGCGCCAGCAGTGACCACCACACCGGGACACCCTATGGCTACACCTTC. Amino acid sequence: CASSDHHTGTPYGYTF.

The rearrangement uses TRBV30 and TRBJ2-7; no definite D call. The CDR3 runs to 12 residues. The V gene lost 1 base and the J gene lost 3 bases, with 7 bases spanning the gap. The germline V gene has CDR1 GTSNPN and CDR2 SVGIG (reference sequence). The CDR3 region has the DNA TGTGCCTGGAGTGCCTGGGGCTACGAGCAGTACTTC. This sequence encodes CAWSAWGYEQYF.

The chain uses TRBV14 and TRBJ2-2; D ambiguous. The CDR3 has 13 residues. Deletions cut 1 base from V and 6 bases from J, with 6 bases between. Germline loops: CDR1 SGHDN, CDR2 FVKESK. The CDR3 reads CASSQGMAGELFF. Here the CDR3 DNA reads TGTGCCAGCAGCCAAGGGATGGCCGGGGAGCTGTTTTTT.

This chain joins TRBV27 and TRBJ2-3; a weak D match, TRBD1 (5 bases). V lost 3 bases and J lost 0, with 10 bases in between. The CDR3 totals 15 residues. The germline V gene has CDR1 MNHEY and CDR2 SMNVEV (reference sequence). Written as DNA, the CDR3 is TGTGCCAGCAGTTTTACAGGATCTAGCACAGATACGCAGTATTTT. As protein: CASSFTGSSTDTQYF.

The genes are TRBV11-2 and TRBJ2-2; D is unclear. The V gene lost 3 bases and the J gene lost 3 bases, with 20 bases spanning the gap. Looked up from germline, CDR1 is SGHAT and CDR2 is FQNNGV. CDR3 length: 18 residues. The CDR3 bases are TGTGCCAGCAGCTTGGGTGATGGGCCTCGAGAAGACACCGGGGAGCTGTTTTTT. Protein sequence: CASSLGDGPREDTGELFF.

The CDR3, as DNA: TGCAGTGCTGGACTAGCGGGGGGATCCCCCTACAATGAGCAGTTCTTC. Translation gives CSAGLAGGSPYNEQFF. The gene calls are TRBV20-1 and TRBJ2-1; 14 bases map to TRBD2. Per germline, CDR1 DFQATT and CDR2 SNEGSKA (reference sequence). The CDR3 spans 16 residues. V shed 5 bases, J shed 2 bases, and the junction held 5 bases outside the gene matches.

This clonotype was found a few times. This sequence joins TRBV18 and TRBJ2-7, with D perhaps matching TRBD2 (5 bases). The germline V gene encodes CDR1 KGHSH and CDR2 LQKENI. Trimming stripped 6 bases from V and 2 bases from J, with 14 bases between. The CDR3 length is 14 residues. The CDR3 sequence is CASSDRTPPYEQYF. CDR3 sequence (DNA): TGTGCCAGCTCTGACCGGACTCCCCCCTACGAGCAGTACTTC.

The V call is TRBV10-3, the J call TRBJ2-7; D not certain. Between the trimmed V and J ends, which lost 0 bases and 6 bases, there was a span of 6 bases. CDR3 length: 12 residues. Per the germline V gene, CDR1 is ENHRY and CDR2 is SYGVKD. CDR3 nucleotides: TGTGCCATCAGTGAGTCCCCTGGCGAGCAGTACTTC. Encoded protein: CAISESPGEQYF.

This clonotype was seen a few times. The chain has TRBV7-3 and TRBJ2-1, with 10 bases identical to TRBD2. Germline V CDR1 and CDR2: SGHTA, FQGTGA. The V segment lost 3 bases and the J segment 8 bases; nucleotides outside the gene matches: 4. The length of the CDR3 is 14 residues. CDR3 in amino acids: CASSFEGTSDEQFF. The CDR3, as DNA: TGTGCCAGCAGCTTCGAAGGGACTAGCGATGAGCAGTTCTTC.

This chain uses TRBV20-1 with TRBJ2-7; D assignment may be TRBD1 or TRBD2 (5 bases each). Germline CDR1 is DFQATT and CDR2 is SNEGSKA (reference sequence). Trimming took 4 bases from V and 4 from J, leaving 11 bases between them. This CDR3 has 12 residues. In nucleotides, the CDR3 is TGCAGTGCTAAAGTGGGGGTGTACGAGCAGTACTTC. Protein product: CSAKVGVYEQYF.

The chain joins TRBV28 to TRBJ2-7, with D possibly being TRBD1 or TRBD2 (5 bases each). Trimming left V 7 bases short and J 5 bases short, with 18 bases between. From germline, CDR1 is MDHEN and CDR2 SYDVKM. This CDR3 contains 14 residues. The CDR3 here is CASKGVLGVHEQYF. For the CDR3, the DNA is TGTGCCAGCAAAGGGGTATTGGGGGTGCACGAGCAGTACTTC.

This chain connects TRBV20-1 to TRBJ1-2; TRBD1 is a possible D gene (5 bases). With 1 base removed from V and 5 bases from J, the gap between germline ends came to 14 bases. Germline V gene data show CDR1 as DFQATT and CDR2 as SNEGSKA (reference sequence). This CDR3 spans 14 amino acids. The CDR3 here is CSARAEGLGYGYTF. CDR3 in DNA: TGCAGTGCTAGAGCCGAGGGGTTGGGGTATGGCTACACCTTC.

V gene TRBV5-1 combines with J gene TRBJ2-7, with a weak D call TRBD2 (6 bases). Per the germline V gene, CDR1 is SGHRS and CDR2 is YFSETQ. With 0 bases removed from V and 4 bases from J, the gap between germline ends came to 11 bases. This CDR3 contains 14 residues. This CDR3 is CASSLVQAGYEQYF. The DNA of the CDR3 is TGCGCCAGCAGCTTGGTCCAGGCGGGGTACGAGCAGTACTTC. The entire variable domain, with the rest obtained from reference TRBV5-1 and TRBJ2-7, is as follows: KAGVTQTPRYLIKTRGQQVTLSCSPISGHRSVSWYQQTPGQGLQFLFEYFSETQRNKGNFPGRFSGRQFSNSRSEMNVSTLELGDSALYLCASSLVQAGYEQYFGPGTRLTVT.

This clonotype turned up a few times. The chain recombines TRBV4-2 with TRBJ1-5, with TRBD1 matching over 7 bases. The ends lost 4 bases at V and 3 bases at J; junction bases unmatched: 6. The germline V gene has CDR1 LGHNA and CDR2 YNFKEQ. CDR3 length equals 15 residues. The CDR3 here is CASSRMTGNNQPQHF. CDR3 DNA: TGTGCCAGCAGCCGGATGACAGGGAACAATCAGCCCCAGCATTTT.

The chain employs TRBV5-1 and TRBJ2-7; the D is unclear. CDR1 is SGHRS and CDR2 is YFSETQ in the germline V gene. V lost 4 bases to trimming and J lost 7 bases, with 12 bases between them. The CDR3 covers 12 residues. CDR3 sequence: CASSLLGWEQYF. The CDR3 nucleotides read TGCGCCAGCAGCCTCCTGGGCTGGGAGCAGTACTTC.

CDR3 DNA sequence: TGTGCCAGCAGTTACCGAGGGGCAGATACGCAGTATTTT. Translating it yields CASSYRGADTQYF. The chain couples TRBV6-5 to TRBJ2-3; tentatively, D is TRBD1 or TRBD2 (5 bases each). The CDR3 contains 13 residues. Per the germline V gene, CDR1 is MNHEY and CDR2 is SVGAGI. V was pared by 2 bases and J by 4 bases, with 7 bases between.

This clonotype has a handful of counts. J is TRBJ2-3 and V is TRBV5-1, with 12 bases identical to TRBD2. With V trimmed by 3 bases and J by 6 bases, 8 bases remained unmatched. CDR1 and CDR2 from the germline V gene are SGHRS and YFSETQ. The CDR3 has 16 amino acids. CDR3 nucleotide sequence: TGCGCCAGCAGCTATGGACTAGCGGGGTTTGAGGATACGCAGTATTTT. Protein product: CASSYGLAGFEDTQYF.

The chain recombines TRBV9 with TRBJ2-3; the D gene is possibly TRBD2 (5 bases). The CDR3 spans 15 residues. V was cut by 0 bases and J by 1 base, with 9 bases left in between. The germline CDR1 and CDR2 sequences are SGDLS and YYNGEE. CDR3 residues: CASSVGPGGTDTQYF. The DNA of the CDR3 is TGTGCCAGCAGCGTAGGTCCCGGGGGCACAGATACGCAGTATTTT.